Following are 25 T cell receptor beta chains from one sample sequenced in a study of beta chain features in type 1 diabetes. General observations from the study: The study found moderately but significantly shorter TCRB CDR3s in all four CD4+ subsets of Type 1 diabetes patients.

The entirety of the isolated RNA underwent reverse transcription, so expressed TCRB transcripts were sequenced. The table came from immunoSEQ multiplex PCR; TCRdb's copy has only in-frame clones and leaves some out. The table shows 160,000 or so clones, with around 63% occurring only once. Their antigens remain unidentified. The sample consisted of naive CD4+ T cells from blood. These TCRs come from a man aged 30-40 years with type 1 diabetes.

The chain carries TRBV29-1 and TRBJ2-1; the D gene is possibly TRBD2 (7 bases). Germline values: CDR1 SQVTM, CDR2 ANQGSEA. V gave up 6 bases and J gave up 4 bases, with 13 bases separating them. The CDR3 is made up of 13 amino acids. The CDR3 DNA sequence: TGCAGCGTCGGGAGGACAGAATACAATGAGCAGTTCTTC. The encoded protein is CSVGRTEYNEQFF.

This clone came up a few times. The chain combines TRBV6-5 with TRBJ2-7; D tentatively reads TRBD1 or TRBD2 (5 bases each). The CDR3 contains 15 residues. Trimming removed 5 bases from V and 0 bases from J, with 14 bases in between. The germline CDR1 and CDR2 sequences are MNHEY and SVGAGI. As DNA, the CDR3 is TGTGCCAGCAGTCGCCTGGCAGGGAGCTCCTACGAGCAGTACTTC. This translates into CASSRLAGSSYEQYF.

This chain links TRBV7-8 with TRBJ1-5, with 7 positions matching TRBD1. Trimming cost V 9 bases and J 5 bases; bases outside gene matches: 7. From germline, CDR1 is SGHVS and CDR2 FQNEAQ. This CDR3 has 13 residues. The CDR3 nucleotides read TGTGCCAGTAACAGGGGTGGAGATCAGCCCCAGCATTTT. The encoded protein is CASNRGGDQPQHF.

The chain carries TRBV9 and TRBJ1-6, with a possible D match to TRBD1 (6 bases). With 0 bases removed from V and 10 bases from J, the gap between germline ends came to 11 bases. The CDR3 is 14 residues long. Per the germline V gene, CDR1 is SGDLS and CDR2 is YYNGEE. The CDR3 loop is CASSVENRDSPLHF. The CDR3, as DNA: TGTGCCAGCAGCGTAGAAAACAGGGACTCACCCCTCCACTTT.

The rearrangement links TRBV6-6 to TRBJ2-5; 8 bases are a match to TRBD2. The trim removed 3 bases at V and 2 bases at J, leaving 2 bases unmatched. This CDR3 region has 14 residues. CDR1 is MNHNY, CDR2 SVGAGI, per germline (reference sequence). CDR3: CASSYLAGQETQYF. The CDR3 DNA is TGTGCCAGCAGTTATCTAGCGGGTCAAGAGACCCAGTACTTC.

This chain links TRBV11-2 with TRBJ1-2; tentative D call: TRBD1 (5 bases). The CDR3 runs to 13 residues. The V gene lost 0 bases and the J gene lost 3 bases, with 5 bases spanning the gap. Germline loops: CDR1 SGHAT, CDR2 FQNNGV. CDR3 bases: TGTGCCAGCAGCTTAGACAGGGACTATGGCTACACCTTC. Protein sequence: CASSLDRDYGYTF.

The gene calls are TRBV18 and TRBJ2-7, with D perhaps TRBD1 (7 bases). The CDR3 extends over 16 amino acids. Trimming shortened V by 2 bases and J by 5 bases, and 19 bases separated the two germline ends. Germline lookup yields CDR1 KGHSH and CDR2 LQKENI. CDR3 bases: TGTGCCAGCTCACCATCGTTAGGCAGGGGGGCCGACGAGCAGTACTTC. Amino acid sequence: CASSPSLGRGADEQYF.

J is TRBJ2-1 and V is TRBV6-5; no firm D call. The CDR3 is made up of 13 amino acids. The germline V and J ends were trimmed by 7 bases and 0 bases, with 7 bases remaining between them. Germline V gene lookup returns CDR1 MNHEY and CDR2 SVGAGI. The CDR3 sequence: CASTRSSYNEQFF. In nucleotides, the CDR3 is TGTGCCAGCACTCGAAGCTCCTACAATGAGCAGTTCTTC.

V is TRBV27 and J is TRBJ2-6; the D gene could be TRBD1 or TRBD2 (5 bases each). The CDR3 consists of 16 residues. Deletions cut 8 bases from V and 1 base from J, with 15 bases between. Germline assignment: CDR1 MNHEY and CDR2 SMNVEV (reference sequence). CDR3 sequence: CASGTRDGSGANVLTF. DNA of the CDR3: TGTGCCAGCGGAACAAGGGACGGATCTGGGGCCAACGTCCTGACTTTC.

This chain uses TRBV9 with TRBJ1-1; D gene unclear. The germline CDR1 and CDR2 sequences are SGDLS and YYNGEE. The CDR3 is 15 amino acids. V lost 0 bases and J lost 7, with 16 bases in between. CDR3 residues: CASSVGPRDGGEAFF. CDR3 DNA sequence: TGTGCCAGCAGCGTAGGACCCCGAGACGGCGGTGAAGCTTTCTTT. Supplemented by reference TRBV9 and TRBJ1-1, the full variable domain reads DSGVTQTPKHLITATGQRVTLRCSPRSGDLSVYWYQQSLDQGLQFLIQYYNGEERAKGNILERFSAQQFPDLHSELNLSSLELGDSALYFCASSVGPRDGGEAFFGQGTRLTVV.

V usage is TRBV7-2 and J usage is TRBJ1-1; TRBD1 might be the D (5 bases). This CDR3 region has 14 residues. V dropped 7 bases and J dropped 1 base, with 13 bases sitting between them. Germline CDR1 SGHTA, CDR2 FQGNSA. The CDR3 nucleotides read TGTGCCAGCAAAGCGGGCGGGGCGAACACTGAAGCTTTCTTT. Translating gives CASKAGGANTEAFF.

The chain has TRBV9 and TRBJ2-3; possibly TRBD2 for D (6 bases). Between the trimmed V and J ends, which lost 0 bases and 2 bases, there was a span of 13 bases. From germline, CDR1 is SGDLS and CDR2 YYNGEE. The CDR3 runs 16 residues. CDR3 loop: CASSVVGQGLTDTQYF. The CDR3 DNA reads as TGTGCCAGCAGCGTAGTAGGTCAGGGACTCACAGATACGCAGTATTTT.

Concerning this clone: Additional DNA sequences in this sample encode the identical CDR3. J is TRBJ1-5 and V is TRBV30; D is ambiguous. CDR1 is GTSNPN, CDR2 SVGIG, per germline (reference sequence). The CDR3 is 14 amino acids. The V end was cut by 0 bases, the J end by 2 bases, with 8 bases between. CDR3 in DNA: TGTGCCTGGAGTGTCCTCGAGGGCAATCAGCCCCAGCATTTT. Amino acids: CAWSVLEGNQPQHF.

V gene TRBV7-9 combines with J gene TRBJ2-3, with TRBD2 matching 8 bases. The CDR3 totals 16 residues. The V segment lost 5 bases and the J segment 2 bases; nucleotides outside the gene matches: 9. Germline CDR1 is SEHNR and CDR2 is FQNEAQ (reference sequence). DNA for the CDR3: TGTGCCAGCAGCATAGTAGCGGGGACCATCACAGATACGCAGTATTTT. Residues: CASSIVAGTITDTQYF.

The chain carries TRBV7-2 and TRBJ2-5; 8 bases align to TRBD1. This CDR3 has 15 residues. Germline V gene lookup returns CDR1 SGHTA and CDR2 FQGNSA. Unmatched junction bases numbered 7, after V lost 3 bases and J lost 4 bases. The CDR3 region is CASSLAGGVTETQYF. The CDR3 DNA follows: TGTGCCAGCAGCTTGGCAGGGGGCGTCACAGAGACCCAGTACTTC.

The CDR3 nucleotides read TGTGCCAGCAGCGTATTAACTCCGGAAACGCAGTATTTT. Its translation: CASSVLTPETQYF. The rearrangement links TRBV9 to TRBJ2-3; D is uncertain. V lost 1 base, J lost 9 bases, and 12 bases lay in between. This CDR3 is built from 13 residues. Germline V gene sequence: CDR1 SGDLS, CDR2 YYNGEE.

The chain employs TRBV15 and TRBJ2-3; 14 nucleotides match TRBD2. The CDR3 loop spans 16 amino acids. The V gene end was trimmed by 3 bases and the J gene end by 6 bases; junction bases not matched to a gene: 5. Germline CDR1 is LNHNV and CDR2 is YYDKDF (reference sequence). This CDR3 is CATSSGLAGGRDTQYF. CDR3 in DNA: TGTGCCACCAGCAGCGGACTAGCGGGGGGCCGTGATACGCAGTATTTT.

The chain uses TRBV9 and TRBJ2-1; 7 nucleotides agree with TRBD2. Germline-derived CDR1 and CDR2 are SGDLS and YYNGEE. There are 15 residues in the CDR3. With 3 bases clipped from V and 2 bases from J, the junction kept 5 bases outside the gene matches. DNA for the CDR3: TGTGCCAGCAGCGAGGGGACTACAGCCTACAATGAGCAGTTCTTC. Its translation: CASSEGTTAYNEQFF.

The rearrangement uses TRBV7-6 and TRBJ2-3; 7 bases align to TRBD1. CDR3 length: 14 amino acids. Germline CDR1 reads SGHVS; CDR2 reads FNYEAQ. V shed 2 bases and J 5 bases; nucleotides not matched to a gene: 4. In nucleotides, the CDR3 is TGTGCCAGCAGCTTACGGGACAGTGGAGATACGCAGTATTTT. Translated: CASSLRDSGDTQYF.

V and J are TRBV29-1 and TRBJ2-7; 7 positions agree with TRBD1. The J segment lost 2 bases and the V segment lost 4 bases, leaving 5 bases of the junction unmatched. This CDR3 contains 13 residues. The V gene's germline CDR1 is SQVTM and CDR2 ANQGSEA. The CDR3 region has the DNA TGCAGCGTTGTCCGGGACAGTACCTACGAGCAGTACTTC. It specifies CSVVRDSTYEQYF.

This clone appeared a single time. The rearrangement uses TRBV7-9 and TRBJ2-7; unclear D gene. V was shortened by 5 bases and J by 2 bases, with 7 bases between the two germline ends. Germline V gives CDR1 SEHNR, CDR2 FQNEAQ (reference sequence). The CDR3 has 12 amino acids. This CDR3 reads CASSPLTYEQYF. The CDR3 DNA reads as TGTGCCAGCAGCCCACTTACCTACGAGCAGTACTTC.

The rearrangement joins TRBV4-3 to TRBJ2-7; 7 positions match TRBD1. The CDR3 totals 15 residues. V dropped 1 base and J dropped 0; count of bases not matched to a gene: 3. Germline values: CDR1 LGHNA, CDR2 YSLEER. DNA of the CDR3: TGCGCCAGCAGCCAAGCGGACAGGATCTCCTACGAGCAGTACTTC. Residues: CASSQADRISYEQYF.

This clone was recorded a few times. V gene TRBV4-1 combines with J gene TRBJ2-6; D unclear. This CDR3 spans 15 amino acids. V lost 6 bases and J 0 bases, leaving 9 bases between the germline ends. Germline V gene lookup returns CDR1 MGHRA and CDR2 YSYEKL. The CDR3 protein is CASSDIDSGANVLTF. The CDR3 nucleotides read TGCGCCAGCAGTGACATTGACTCTGGGGCCAACGTCCTGACTTTC.

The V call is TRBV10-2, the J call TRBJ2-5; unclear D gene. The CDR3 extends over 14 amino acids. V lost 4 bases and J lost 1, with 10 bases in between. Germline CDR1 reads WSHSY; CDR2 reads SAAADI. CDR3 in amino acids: CASSATVIQETQYF. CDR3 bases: TGCGCCAGCAGTGCAACGGTGATCCAAGAGACCCAGTACTTC.

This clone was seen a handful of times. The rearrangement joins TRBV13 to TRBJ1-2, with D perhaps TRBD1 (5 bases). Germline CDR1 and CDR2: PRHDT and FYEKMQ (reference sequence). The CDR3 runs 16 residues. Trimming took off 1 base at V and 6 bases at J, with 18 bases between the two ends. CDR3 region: CASSLAMDGRGNGYTF. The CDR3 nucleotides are TGTGCCAGCAGCTTAGCCATGGACGGCCGGGGGAATGGCTACACCTTC.